This TCR beta chain stems from a study of shared clonotypes between healthy human individuals. About the research overall: For every donor, three CD4 naive, three CD4 memory, two CD8 naive and one CD8 memory plates were used.

A word on this clone: What it binds is not known. The sample has other DNA sequences that encode this CDR3 too.

Sequencing was performed with immunoSEQ multiplex PCR; in TCRdb, only in-frame clones are kept and a portion is missing. In the table there are around 610,000 clones, approximately 96% of which are singletons. It was CD45RO-negative cells, positively selected for CCR7, that made up naive CD8 cells, with terminally differentiated effector memory CD45RA+ cells excluded. Points from the study as a whole: Sequencing depth was expected to influence donor clonotype sharing.

The germline V and J ends were trimmed by 2 bases and 1 base, with 6 bases remaining between them. Germline CDR1 is MNHEY and CDR2 is SVGAGI. The CDR3 length is 13 residues. The sequencing input was naive CD8+ T cells sorted from blood. This sequence was found in a woman aged 25 to 39 in good health. This rearrangement joins TRBV6-5 to TRBJ2-7; a possible D gene is TRBD2 (6 bases). For the CDR3, the DNA is TGTGCCAGCAGTTACGGGGGGTCCTACGAGCAGTACTTC. Protein product: CASSYGGSYEQYF.